The 32 T cell receptor beta chains below were found in one sample sequenced in a study of vaccination and CD4 T cells after COVID-19. The sample's treatment: approximately nine-day PBMC culture with coronavirus spike peptide pools or control peptides (ViraFEST assay). The unexposed donor's CD4+ T cells were collected before the COVID-19 pandemic (2011-2018). The antigens of these receptors remain unknown. Cultured CD4+ T cells had their DNA profiled by the Oncomine TCR Beta short-read assay. TCRdb re-analysed the PCR reads in MiXCR, keeping a single row per CDR3 protein. Among about 7,100 distinct CDR3 sequences listed, about half were seen once. Input material: CD4+ T cells from blood, cultured in vitro. The receptors come from a human donor in good health.

This clonotype was detected only a few times. The chain has TRBV7-3 and TRBJ1-6; weak D call: TRBD1 (5 bases). Germline V gene sequence: CDR1 SGHTA, CDR2 FQGTGA. V was clipped by 1 base and J by 8 bases, with 9 bases between them. The CDR3 loop spans 14 amino acids. The CDR3 region has the DNA TGTGCCAGCAGCTTAAGGCCGGGGGATTCACCCCTCCACTTT. It translates to CASSLRPGDSPLHF.

This clonotype was seen a few times. The rearrangement uses TRBV7-9 and TRBJ2-7; a weak D match, TRBD1 (5 bases). CDR3 length equals 16 residues. Trimming stripped 7 bases from V and 2 bases from J, with 21 bases between. Germline values: CDR1 SEHNR, CDR2 FQNEAQ (reference sequence). The CDR3 DNA sequence: TGTGCCAGCACCCAAGTTAAGGACATCCTTCCCTACGAGCAGTACTTC. This encodes CASTQVKDILPYEQYF.

By sample fraction, this clonotype is medium-sized. This sequence joins TRBV11-2 and TRBJ2-2; no clear D gene. Germline CDR1 is SGHAT and CDR2 is FQNNGV. The germline V and J ends were trimmed by 0 bases and 5 bases, with 1 base remaining between them. This CDR3 spans 12 amino acids. CDR3 sequence (DNA): TGTGCCAGCAGCTTAGAGACCGGGGAGCTGTTTTTT. It encodes CASSLETGELFF.

This clonotype was observed a handful of times. The V and J genes are TRBV20-1 and TRBJ2-2; maybe TRBD2 (6 bases). The CDR3 length is 13 residues. Germline-derived CDR1 and CDR2 are DFQATT and SNEGSKA (reference sequence). Trimming stripped 6 bases from V and 8 bases from J, with 16 bases between. CDR3 sequence reads: CSAEGPGRGELFF. In DNA form, the CDR3 reads TGCAGTGCGGAGGGGCCTGGGCGAGGGGAGCTGTTTTTT.

The chain employs TRBV10-1 and TRBJ1-5; D not certain. Trimming removed 0 bases at V and 4 bases at J, with 4 bases between. This CDR3 has 13 amino acids. The germline V gene encodes CDR1 WNHNN and CDR2 SYGVQD (reference sequence). The CDR3 loop is CASSESLNQPQHF. In DNA, the CDR3 is TGCGCCAGCAGTGAGTCGTTGAATCAGCCCCAGCATTTT.

This chain joins TRBV20-1 and TRBJ1-2; 9 bases line up with TRBD1. The CDR3 length is 14 residues. Trimming took 3 bases from V and 7 from J; bases not matched to a gene: 9. Germline CDR1 DFQATT, CDR2 SNEGSKA (reference sequence). CDR3 nucleotide sequence: TGCAGTGCTAGCGACGTTACAGGGGGCGGTGGCTACACCTTC. Protein product: CSASDVTGGGGYTF.

This CDR3 is CASRVSGGTTDTQYF. CDR3 nucleotide sequence: TGTGCCAGCAGAGTTAGCGGGGGAACGACAGATACGCAGTATTTT. The rearrangement links TRBV12-3 or TRBV12-4 to TRBJ2-3; 9 nucleotides match TRBD2. J was trimmed by 3 bases and V by 6 bases; bases with no gene match: 7. The CDR3 covers 15 residues.

The chain carries TRBV6-1 and TRBJ1-1, with 8 bases matching TRBD1. V gave up 8 bases and J gave up 5 bases; unmatched junction bases: 4. CDR1 and CDR2 from the germline V gene are MNHNS and SASEGT. This CDR3 is built from 12 residues. Here the CDR3 DNA reads TGTGCCAGCTGGGACAGGAGGACTGAAGCTTTCTTT. It translates to CASWDRRTEAFF.

V gene TRBV6-5 combines with J gene TRBJ1-2; D not resolved. Germline CDR1 reads MNHEY; CDR2 reads SVGAGI. Trimming shortened V by 0 bases and J by 2 bases, and 7 bases separated the two germline ends. The CDR3 has 14 amino acids. In DNA, the CDR3 is TGTGCCAGCAGTTACTCCCCCGGGAACTATGGCTACACCTTC. It codes for CASSYSPGNYGYTF.

The rearrangement joins TRBV5-6 to TRBJ1-1, with D unresolved. V lost 7 bases and J lost 4, with 23 bases in between. This CDR3 contains 16 residues. CDR1 is SGHDT and CDR2 is YYEEEE in the germline V gene. CDR3 region: CASQLGFSPLGTEAFF. CDR3 sequence (DNA): TGTGCCAGCCAGCTTGGGTTTAGTCCACTGGGCACTGAAGCTTTCTTT.

The chain employs TRBV20-1 and TRBJ1-5; D is unclear. This CDR3 region has 14 residues. Trimming shortened V by 2 bases and J by 2 bases, and 10 bases separated the two germline ends. Germline V lookup: CDR1 DFQATT, CDR2 SNEGSKA (reference sequence). This CDR3 is CSARNPEGNQPQHF. The DNA for the CDR3 is TGCAGTGCTAGAAATCCCGAGGGCAATCAGCCCCAGCATTTT.

This chain joins TRBV20-1 and TRBJ1-1; 8 bases line up with TRBD1. The germline CDR1 and CDR2 sequences are DFQATT and SNEGSKA (reference sequence). V was clipped by 5 bases and J by 4 bases; unmatched bases: 9. CDR3 length: 14 residues. DNA of the CDR3: TGCAGTGCTTCAGGACAGGGAGGAGGCACTGAAGCTTTCTTT. Translation: CSASGQGGGTEAFF.

This clonotype showed up just a few times. This chain joins TRBV21-1 and TRBJ1-1; TRBD1 reflects the table's D call only, with no check against the DNA. TRBV21-1 is tagged as a pseudogene. This CDR3 is built from 13 residues. The CDR3 region is CASSKGGVTWAFF. CDR3 sequence (DNA): TGTGCCAGCAGCAAAGGAGGGGTAACGTGGGCTTTCTTT.

CDR3 region: CASSTGRTYEQYF. The CDR3 region has the DNA TGTGCCAGCAGCACGGGACGGACCTACGAGCAGTACTTC. This chain links TRBV6-1 with TRBJ2-7; D tentatively fits TRBD1 or TRBD2 (5 bases each). This CDR3 comprises 13 residues. Trimming took off 6 bases at V and 2 bases at J, with 11 bases between the two ends. Germline V gene lookup returns CDR1 MNHNS and CDR2 SASEGT.

This clonotype was picked up a small number of times. This chain uses TRBV7-2 with TRBJ2-1, with TRBD2 matching over 10 bases. The CDR3 length is 15 residues. CDR1 is SGHTA and CDR2 is FQGNSA in the germline V gene. The trim removed 7 bases at V and 3 bases at J, leaving 6 bases unmatched. Here the CDR3 reads CASTLAGVRYNEQFF. The CDR3 nucleotides read TGTGCCAGCACCCTAGCGGGGGTCCGCTACAATGAGCAGTTCTTC.

This clonotype was observed a few times. The chain uses TRBV6-1 and TRBJ1-5; a possible D gene is TRBD1 (6 bases). The CDR3 is 14 residues long. Germline V gene sequence: CDR1 MNHNS, CDR2 SASEGT. V lost 6 bases to trimming and J lost 3 bases, with 12 bases between them. CDR3 sequence reads: CASSTTGLNQPQHF. For the CDR3, the DNA is TGTGCCAGCAGCACCACAGGGCTCAATCAGCCCCAGCATTTT.

This clonotype was seen only a few times. V usage is TRBV2 and J usage is TRBJ1-1; weak D call: TRBD1 (5 bases). The CDR3 contains 12 residues. Trimming stripped 1 base from V and 10 bases from J, with 10 bases between. Germline CDR1 and CDR2: SNHLY and FYNNEI. This CDR3 is CASSEEGVSAFF. For the CDR3, the DNA is TGTGCCAGCAGTGAAGAAGGGGTTTCAGCTTTCTTT.

Only a few counts were recorded for this clonotype. The genes are TRBV7-3 and TRBJ1-1, with unresolved D. Germline V CDR1 and CDR2: SGHTA, FQGTGA. The ends were cut back, 5 bases at V and 1 base at J, with 11 bases in the middle. The CDR3 length is 14 residues. The CDR3: CASSLSQENTEAFF. The CDR3 nucleotides are TGTGCCAGCAGCCTATCTCAGGAGAACACTGAAGCTTTCTTT.

V gene TRBV6-1 combines with J gene TRBJ2-7, with D perhaps TRBD1 (5 bases). The CDR3 spans 12 residues. Looked up from germline, CDR1 is MNHNS and CDR2 is SASEGT. Trimming pared 9 bases from V and 0 bases from J, leaving 9 bases between. CDR3 loop: CASHRSSYEQYF. CDR3 DNA sequence: TGTGCCAGTCACAGGAGCTCCTACGAGCAGTACTTC.

J is TRBJ2-7 and V is TRBV7-9; maybe TRBD2 (6 bases). Trimming cost V 1 base and J 5 bases, with 9 bases left between them. Germline V lookup: CDR1 SEHNR, CDR2 FQNEAQ (reference sequence). The CDR3 covers 13 residues. The CDR3 here is CASSLVGGHEQYF. CDR3 DNA sequence: TGTGCCAGCAGCTTAGTCGGGGGTCACGAGCAGTACTTC. Using reference TRBV7-9 and TRBJ2-7 for the parts outside the CDR3, the full variable domain is DTGVSQNPRHKITKRGQNVTFRCDPISEHNRLYWYRQTLGQGPEFLTYFQNEAQLEKSRLLSDRFSAERPKGSFSTLEIQRTEQGDSAMYLCASSLVGGHEQYFGPGTRLTVT.

The chain combines TRBV15 with TRBJ2-2; no definite D call. The CDR3 has 14 amino acids. CDR1 is LNHNV, CDR2 YYDKDF, per germline (reference sequence). Trimming removed 0 bases at V and 7 bases at J, with 9 bases between. The CDR3 here is CATSRDIAFGELFF. Written as DNA, the CDR3 is TGTGCCACCAGCAGAGATATAGCCTTCGGGGAGCTGTTTTTT.

V is TRBV25-1 and J is TRBJ1-5; D might be TRBD1 (5 bases). The CDR3 length is 16 residues. Germline V gene sequence: CDR1 MGHDK, CDR2 SYGVNS. The germline V and J ends were trimmed by 4 bases and 2 bases, with 15 bases remaining between them. CDR3 residues: CASSGAPGTGNQPQHF. DNA of the CDR3: TGTGCCAGCAGTGGGGCCCCGGGGACGGGCAATCAGCCCCAGCATTTT.

The chain carries TRBV6-1 and TRBJ1-6, with D maybe TRBD1 (5 bases). The germline V and J ends were trimmed by 8 bases and 3 bases, with 14 bases remaining between them. The germline V gene encodes CDR1 MNHNS and CDR2 SASEGT. CDR3 length equals 15 residues. As DNA, the CDR3 is TGTGCCAGCGTCGCAGGGACTATCTATAATTCACCCCTCCACTTT. Amino acids: CASVAGTIYNSPLHF.

As to this clonotype: The junction and the germline gene differ at one end; a read error may be behind it. CDR3 coding DNA: TGTGCCGGTAGTGCAGATCGGGGCGGCAGTGGCTACACCTTC. Amino acid sequence: CAGSADRGGSGYTF. The chain uses TRBV19 and TRBJ1-2, with a possible D match to TRBD1 (5 bases). Germline V gives CDR1 LNHDA, CDR2 SQIVND (reference sequence). CDR3 size: 14 residues.

This chain links TRBV19 with TRBJ1-5, with a possible D match to TRBD1 (5 bases). This CDR3 has 13 amino acids. Trimming left V 2 bases short and J 5 bases short, with 7 bases between. Germline lookup yields CDR1 LNHDA and CDR2 SQIVND (reference sequence). The CDR3 sequence is CASSIQGDQPQHF. The CDR3, as DNA: TGTGCCAGTAGTATACAGGGCGATCAGCCCCAGCATTTT.

V usage is TRBV6-1 and J usage is TRBJ1-1; D gene ambiguous. The CDR3 loop spans 16 amino acids. Germline V gene data show CDR1 as MNHNS and CDR2 as SASEGT. The ends were cut back, 7 bases at V and 0 bases at J, with 18 bases in the middle. The CDR3 nucleotides are TGTGCCAGCAAATTCACGAGGGATCGAATGAACACTGAAGCTTTCTTT. Residues: CASKFTRDRMNTEAFF.

The chain recombines TRBV24-1 with TRBJ2-3; 8 bases fit TRBD2. J was trimmed by 0 bases and V by 7 bases; bases with no gene match: 2. The CDR3 runs to 14 residues. Germline V gene data show CDR1 as KGHDR and CDR2 as SFDVKD. Here the CDR3 DNA reads TGTGCCACCAGCCGGGGGGGCAGCACAGATACGCAGTATTTT. Translation gives CATSRGGSTDTQYF.

The table lists this clonotype with a few counts. The chain links TRBV20-1 to TRBJ2-3; D possibly corresponds to TRBD2 (6 bases). Looked up from germline, CDR1 is DFQATT and CDR2 is SNEGSKA (reference sequence). This CDR3 spans 15 amino acids. Trimming pared 0 bases from V and 1 base from J, leaving 11 bases between. This CDR3 is CSARDGGARTDTQYF. CDR3 coding DNA: TGCAGTGCTAGAGACGGCGGGGCTCGCACAGATACGCAGTATTTT.

V is TRBV28 and J is TRBJ1-2; D is undetermined. Germline values: CDR1 MDHEN, CDR2 SYDVKM. This CDR3 has 14 residues. Trimming left V 2 bases short and J 5 bases short, with 12 bases between. Here the CDR3 reads CASSLTDPTYGYTF. The CDR3 nucleotides read TGTGCCAGCAGTTTAACAGATCCTACGTATGGCTACACCTTC.

Here the CDR3 DNA reads TGTGCCAGTACAGGCAGTCCAGATTCACCCCTCCACTTT. This codes for CASTGSPDSPLHF. V and J are TRBV19 and TRBJ1-6; D gene unclear. CDR1 is LNHDA and CDR2 is SQIVND in the germline V gene (reference sequence). The CDR3 loop spans 13 amino acids. V was shortened by 7 bases and J by 8 bases, with 12 bases between the two germline ends.

This chain uses TRBV25-1 with TRBJ1-1; D is unclear. Per germline, CDR1 MGHDK and CDR2 SYGVNS. The CDR3 has 11 amino acids. The ends were cut back, 4 bases at V and 3 bases at J, with 3 bases in the middle. CDR3 in DNA: TGTGCCAGCAGTGGGGACACTGAAGCTTTCTTT. Encoded protein: CASSGDTEAFF. The whole variable domain, remainder taken from reference TRBV25-1 and TRBJ1-1, is EADIYQTPRYLVIGTGKKITLECSQTMGHDKMYWYQQDPGMELHLIHYSYGVNSTEKGDLSSESTVSRIRTEHFPLTLESARPSHTSQYLCASSGDTEAFFGQGTRLTVV.

The chain couples TRBV20-1 to TRBJ1-5, with a weak D call TRBD1 (6 bases). Germline CDR1 and CDR2: DFQATT and SNEGSKA (reference sequence). The CDR3 contains 15 residues. Trimming left V 3 bases short and J 4 bases short, with 16 bases between. CDR3 bases: TGCAGTGCTAGGTCCTTGGACAGTTCTAATCAGCCCCAGCATTTT. It translates to CSARSLDSSNQPQHF.